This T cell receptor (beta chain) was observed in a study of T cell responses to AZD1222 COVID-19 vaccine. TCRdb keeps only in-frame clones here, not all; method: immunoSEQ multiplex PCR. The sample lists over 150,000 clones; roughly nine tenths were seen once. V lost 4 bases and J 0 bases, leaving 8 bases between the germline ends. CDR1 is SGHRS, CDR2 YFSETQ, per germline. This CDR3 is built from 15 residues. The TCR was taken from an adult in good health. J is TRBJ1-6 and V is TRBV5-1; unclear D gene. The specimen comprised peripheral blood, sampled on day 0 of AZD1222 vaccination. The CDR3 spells CASSRASSYNSPLHF. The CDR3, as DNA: TGCGCCAGCAGCCGGGCTAGCTCCTATAATTCACCCCTCCACTTT.